This T cell receptor beta chain is drawn from a study of cytomegalovirus exposure and HLA in healthy donors. V lost 4 bases, J lost 12 bases, and 16 bases lay in between. The CDR3 has 12 amino acids. CDR1 LNHDA and CDR2 SQIVND come from the germline V gene (reference sequence). TCRdb's copy holds only in-frame clones and misses some; the assay was immunoSEQ multiplex PCR. Found here are about 150,000 clones, around 84% of them singletons; the top ten hold approximately 2%. V is TRBV19 and J is TRBJ2-7; weak D call: TRBD1 (5 bases). Sequenced material: PBMCs. The clonotype originates from a human donor in good health. This chain's CDR3 is CASSSQGPPAYF. The CDR3 nucleotides read TGTGCCAGTAGTAGTCAGGGCCCGCCGGCGTACTTC.